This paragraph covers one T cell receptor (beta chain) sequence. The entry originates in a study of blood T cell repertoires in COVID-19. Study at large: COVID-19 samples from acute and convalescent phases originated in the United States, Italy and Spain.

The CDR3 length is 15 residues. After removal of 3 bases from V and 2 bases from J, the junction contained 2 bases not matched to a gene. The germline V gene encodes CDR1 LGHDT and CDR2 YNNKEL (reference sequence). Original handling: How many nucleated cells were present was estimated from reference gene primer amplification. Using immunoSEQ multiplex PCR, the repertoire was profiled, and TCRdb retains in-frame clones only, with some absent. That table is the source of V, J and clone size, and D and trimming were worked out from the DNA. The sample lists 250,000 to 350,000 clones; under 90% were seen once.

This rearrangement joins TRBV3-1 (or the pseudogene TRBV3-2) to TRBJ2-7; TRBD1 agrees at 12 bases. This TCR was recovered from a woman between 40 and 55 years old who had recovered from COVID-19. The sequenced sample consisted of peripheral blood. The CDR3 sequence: CASSQGQGAAYEQYF. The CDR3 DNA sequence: TGTGCCAGCAGCCAGGGACAGGGGGCCGCCTACGAGCAGTACTTC.